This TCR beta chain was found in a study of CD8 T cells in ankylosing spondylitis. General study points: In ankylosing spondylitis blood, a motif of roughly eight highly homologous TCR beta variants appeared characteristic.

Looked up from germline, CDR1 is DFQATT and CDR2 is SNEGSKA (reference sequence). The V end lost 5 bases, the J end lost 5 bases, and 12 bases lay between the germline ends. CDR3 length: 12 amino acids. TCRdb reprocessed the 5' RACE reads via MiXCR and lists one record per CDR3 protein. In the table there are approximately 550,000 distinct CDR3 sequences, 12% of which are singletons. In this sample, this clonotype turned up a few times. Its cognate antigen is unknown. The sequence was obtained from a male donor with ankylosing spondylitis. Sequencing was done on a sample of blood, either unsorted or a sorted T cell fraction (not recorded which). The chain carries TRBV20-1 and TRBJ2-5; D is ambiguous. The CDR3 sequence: CSAGPGGETQYF. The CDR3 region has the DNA TGCAGTGCTGGACCGGGCGGCGAGACCCAGTACTTC.